This TCR beta chain was sequenced for a study of blood T cell repertoires in COVID-19. Across the whole study: Donors in the United States, Italy and Spain gave samples during acute or convalescent COVID-19. Nucleic acid was either cDNA or gDNA, and it came from T cells, B-cell-depleted T cells, or PBMCs.

As handled by the study authors: Cell counts per sample came from amplifying reference gene primers. Here immunoSEQ multiplex PCR was the method, and the copy in TCRdb shows in-frame clones only, minus some. For V, J and clone size, that table is used; D and trimming come from the DNA. Among about 300,000 clones listed, roughly 90% were seen once. Trimming stripped 4 bases from V and 4 bases from J, with 12 bases between. This CDR3 region has 13 residues. Germline V lookup: CDR1 SGHTS, CDR2 YDEGEE. The chain recombines TRBV5-8 with TRBJ2-7; possible D gene TRBD2, 6 bases. The sequence was collected from a man younger than 30 with active or convalescent COVID-19. Source material: peripheral blood. CDR3 protein: CASSGGGGYEQYF. The CDR3 DNA is TGTGCCAGCAGCGGTGGTGGAGGGTACGAGCAGTACTTC. Full variable domain (missing parts from reference TRBV5-8 and TRBJ2-7): EAGVTQSPTHLIKTRGQQATLRCSPISGHTSVYWYQQALGLGLQFLLWYDEGEERNRGNFPPRFSGRQFPNYSSELNVNALELEDSALYLCASSGGGGYEQYFGPGTRLTVT.